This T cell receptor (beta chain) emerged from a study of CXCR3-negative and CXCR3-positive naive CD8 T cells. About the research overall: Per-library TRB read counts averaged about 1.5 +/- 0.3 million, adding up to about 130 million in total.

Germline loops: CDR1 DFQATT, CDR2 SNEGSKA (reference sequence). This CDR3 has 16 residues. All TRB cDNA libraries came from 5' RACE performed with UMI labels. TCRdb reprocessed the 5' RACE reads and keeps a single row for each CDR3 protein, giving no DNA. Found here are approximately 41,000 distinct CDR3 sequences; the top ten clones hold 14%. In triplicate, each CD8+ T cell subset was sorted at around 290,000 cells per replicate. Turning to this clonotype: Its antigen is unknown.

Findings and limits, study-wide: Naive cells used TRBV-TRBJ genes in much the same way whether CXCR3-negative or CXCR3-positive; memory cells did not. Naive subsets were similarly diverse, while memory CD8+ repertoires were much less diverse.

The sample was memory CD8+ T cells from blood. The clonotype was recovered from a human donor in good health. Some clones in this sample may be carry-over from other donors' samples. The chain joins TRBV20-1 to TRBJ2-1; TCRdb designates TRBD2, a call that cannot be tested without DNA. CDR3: CSARFETSGGYNEQFF.